The clone carrying this T cell receptor (beta chain) showed up just once. What it binds is unknown. The data were taken from a study of healthy donors' naive CD4 and CD8 T cells. About the study: All functional IMGT TCR alpha variants were covered by new primers. Findings and limits, study-wide: Reportedly, most V and J gene segments showed naive CD4+ versus CD8+ bias. Alpha and beta chains were sequenced in bulk without pairing.

TCR libraries were built from approximately 490 ng of total RNA by linear amplification. Original methodology: From about five healthy donors, approximately 79,000 rearranged TCR alpha transcripts were sequenced. Each CDR3 protein gets one entry after TCRdb re-called the reads with MiXCR. V and J calls and clone size were set by TCRdb, not the authors. The table shows about 180,000 distinct CDR3 sequences, with about 76% occurring only once. This TCR derives from a pool of human donors in good health; the sample pools cells from several healthy donors. The sample consisted of naive CD4+ and CD8+ T cells sorted from blood, pooled from several donors.

CDR3 sequence: CASSPYGQHLAKNIQYF. CDR3 bases: TGTGCCAGCAGTCCTTACGGACAGCACCTAGCCAAAAACATTCAGTACTTC. V usage is TRBV27 and J usage is TRBJ2-4; weak D call: TRBD1 (6 bases). V was trimmed by 5 bases and J by 0 bases, leaving 17 bases between them. The germline gives CDR1 MNHEY, CDR2 SMNVEV (reference sequence). The CDR3 runs to 17 residues.